This entry describes one T cell receptor beta chain. This sample is part of a study of blood T cell repertoires in COVID-19. This CDR3 has 16 residues. V gave up 7 bases and J gave up 3 bases; unmatched junction bases: 9. CDR1 and CDR2 (germline): SEHNR, FQNEAQ (reference sequence). Sequenced by immunoSEQ multiplex PCR; TCRdb stores in-frame clones only, minus some. The sample lists roughly 280,000 clones, 84% occurring once. The specimen was peripheral blood. This TCR came from a man aged 60 to 69 with acute or convalescent COVID-19. The chain joins TRBV7-9 to TRBJ2-3; 11 nucleotides agree with TRBD2. The chain's CDR3 is CASILSSGGQTDTQYF. The CDR3 DNA follows: TGTGCCAGCATCCTGTCTAGCGGGGGGCAGACAGATACGCAGTATTTT.